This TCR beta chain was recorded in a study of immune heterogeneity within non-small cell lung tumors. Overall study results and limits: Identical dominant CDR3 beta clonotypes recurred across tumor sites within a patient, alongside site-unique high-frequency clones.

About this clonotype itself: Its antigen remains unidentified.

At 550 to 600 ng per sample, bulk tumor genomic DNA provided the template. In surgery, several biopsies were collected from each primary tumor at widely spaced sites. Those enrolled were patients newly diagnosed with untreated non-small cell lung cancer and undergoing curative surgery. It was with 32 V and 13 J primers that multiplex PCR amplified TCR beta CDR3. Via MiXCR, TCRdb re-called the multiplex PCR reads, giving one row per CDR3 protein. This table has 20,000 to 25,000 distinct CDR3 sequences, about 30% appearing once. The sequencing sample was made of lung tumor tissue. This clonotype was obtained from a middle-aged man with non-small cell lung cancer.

CDR3 sequence (DNA): TGCAGTGCTAGAGATCCGACCCGCACTGAAGCTTTCTTT. Protein sequence: CSARDPTRTEAFF. The V gene is TRBV20-1, the J gene TRBJ1-1; D is uncertain. The V gene's germline CDR1 is DFQATT and CDR2 SNEGSKA (reference sequence). The CDR3 has 13 amino acids. Trimming removed 0 bases at V and 4 bases at J, with 9 bases between.